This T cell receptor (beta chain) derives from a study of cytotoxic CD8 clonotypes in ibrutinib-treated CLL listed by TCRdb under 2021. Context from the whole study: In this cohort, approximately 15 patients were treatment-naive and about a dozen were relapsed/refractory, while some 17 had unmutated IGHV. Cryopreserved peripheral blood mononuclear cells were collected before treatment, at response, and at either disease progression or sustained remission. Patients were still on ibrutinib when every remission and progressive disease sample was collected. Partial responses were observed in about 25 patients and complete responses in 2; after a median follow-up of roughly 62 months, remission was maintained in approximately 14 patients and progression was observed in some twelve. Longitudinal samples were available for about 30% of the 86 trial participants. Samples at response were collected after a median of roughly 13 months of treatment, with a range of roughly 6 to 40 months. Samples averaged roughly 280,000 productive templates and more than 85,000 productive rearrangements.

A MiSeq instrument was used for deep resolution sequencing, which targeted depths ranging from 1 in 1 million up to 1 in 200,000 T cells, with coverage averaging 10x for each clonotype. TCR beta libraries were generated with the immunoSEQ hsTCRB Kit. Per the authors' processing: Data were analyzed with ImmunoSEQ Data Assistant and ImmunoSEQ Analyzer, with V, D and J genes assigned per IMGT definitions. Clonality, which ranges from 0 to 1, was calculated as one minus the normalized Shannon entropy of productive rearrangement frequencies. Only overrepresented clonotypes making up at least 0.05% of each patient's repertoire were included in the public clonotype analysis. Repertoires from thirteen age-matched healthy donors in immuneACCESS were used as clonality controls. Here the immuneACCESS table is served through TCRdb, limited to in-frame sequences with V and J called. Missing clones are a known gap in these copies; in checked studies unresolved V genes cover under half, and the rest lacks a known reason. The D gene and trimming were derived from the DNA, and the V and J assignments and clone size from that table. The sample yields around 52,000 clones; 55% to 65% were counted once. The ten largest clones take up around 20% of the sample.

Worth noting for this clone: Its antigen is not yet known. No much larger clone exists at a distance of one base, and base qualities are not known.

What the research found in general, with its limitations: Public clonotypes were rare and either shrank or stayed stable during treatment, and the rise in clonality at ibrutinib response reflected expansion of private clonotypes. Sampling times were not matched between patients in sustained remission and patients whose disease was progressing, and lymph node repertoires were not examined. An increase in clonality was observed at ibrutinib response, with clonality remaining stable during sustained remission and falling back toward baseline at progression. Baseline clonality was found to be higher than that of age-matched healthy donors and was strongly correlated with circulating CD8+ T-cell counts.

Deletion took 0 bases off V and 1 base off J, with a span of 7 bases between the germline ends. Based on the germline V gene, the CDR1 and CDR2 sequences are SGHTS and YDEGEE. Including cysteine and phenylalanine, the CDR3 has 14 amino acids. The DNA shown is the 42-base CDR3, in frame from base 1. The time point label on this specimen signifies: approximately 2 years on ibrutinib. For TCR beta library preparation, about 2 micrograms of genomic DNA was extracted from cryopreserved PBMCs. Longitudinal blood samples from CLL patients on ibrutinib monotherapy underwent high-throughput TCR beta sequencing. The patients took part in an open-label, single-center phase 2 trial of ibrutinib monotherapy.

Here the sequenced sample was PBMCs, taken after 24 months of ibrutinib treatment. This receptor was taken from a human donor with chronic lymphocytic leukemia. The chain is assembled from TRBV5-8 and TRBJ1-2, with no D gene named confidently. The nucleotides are TGTGCCAGCAGCTTGGTCCAGCTTAACTATGGCTACACCTTC. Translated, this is CASSLVQLNYGYTF.